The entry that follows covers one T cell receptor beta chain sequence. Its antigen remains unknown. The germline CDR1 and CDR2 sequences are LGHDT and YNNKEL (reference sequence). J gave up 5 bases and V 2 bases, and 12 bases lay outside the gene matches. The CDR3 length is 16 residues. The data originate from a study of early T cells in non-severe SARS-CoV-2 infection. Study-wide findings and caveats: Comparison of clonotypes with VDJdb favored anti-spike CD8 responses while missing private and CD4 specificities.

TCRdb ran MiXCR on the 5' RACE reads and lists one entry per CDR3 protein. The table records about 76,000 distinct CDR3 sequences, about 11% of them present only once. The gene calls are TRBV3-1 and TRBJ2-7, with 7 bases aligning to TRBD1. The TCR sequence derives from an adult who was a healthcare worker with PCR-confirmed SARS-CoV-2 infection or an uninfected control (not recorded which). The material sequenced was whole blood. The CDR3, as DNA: TGTGCCAGCAGCCAACCTCGGGCAGGGGGTAGCAACGAGCAGTACTTC. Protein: CASSQPRAGGSNEQYF.